This TCR beta chain was sequenced during a study of blood T cell repertoires in COVID-19. About the research overall: Acute and convalescent COVID-19 specimens originated in the United States, Italy and Spain. Sources were T cells, B-cell-depleted T cells, or PBMCs; the material itself was cDNA or gDNA.

Per the original data handling: The assay estimated nucleated cells by amplifying reference gene primers. Measured with immunoSEQ multiplex PCR; TCRdb has only the in-frame clones, and not every one. V and J calls and clone size are given by that table; D and trimming were obtained from the DNA. The repertoire includes some 170,000 clones, 80% to 85% of them detected once, and around 7% sits in the top ten. Seattle participants joined during active infection and were tracked over time. Per germline, CDR1 SGHNT and CDR2 YYREEE (reference sequence). After removal of 0 bases from V and 6 bases from J, the junction contained 4 bases not matched to a gene. The CDR3 length is 15 residues.

This rearrangement joins TRBV5-4 to TRBJ1-4; the match to TRBD1 covers 8 bases. This sequence was found in a woman aged 40-49 years with COVID-19, enrolled during active disease. What was sequenced was peripheral blood. The CDR3 bases are TGTGCCAGCAGCTTGGGCAGGGGGCAGGATGAAAAACTGTTTTTT. Its protein is CASSLGRGQDEKLFF.